These 25 T cell receptor beta chains were all obtained from the same sample, sequenced in a study of cytotoxic CD8 clonotypes in ibrutinib-treated CLL listed by TCRdb under 2021. To prepare the library, the immunoSEQ multiplex PCR assay was applied. The source is immuneACCESS, and TCRdb retained only in-frame sequences with V and J called. Part of the clones is not carried over; for the studies checked, unresolved V genes explain less than half of this, and the remainder is unexplained. For this sample there are about 270,000 clones; 76% appear just once. Roughly 5.7% of the sample belongs to the ten largest clones. Reading the label with the study, this specimen's time point is: progressive disease on ibrutinib. The source material was PBMCs, sampled at disease progression, from a patient treated with ibrutinib. These receptor sequences come from a human donor with chronic lymphocytic leukemia.

This sequence joins TRBV6-5 and TRBJ2-1; the match to TRBD2 covers 9 bases. The CDR3 totals 15 residues. Germline V gene sequence: CDR1 MNHEY, CDR2 SVGAGI. J was trimmed by 8 bases and V by 3 bases; bases with no gene match: 8. DNA of the CDR3: TGTGCCAGCAGTTATACCAGCGGGGGGTATCATGAGCAGTTCTTC. Translating gives CASSYTSGGYHEQFF.

This chain joins TRBV20-1 and TRBJ2-5; D perhaps matches TRBD1 (6 bases). V was pared by 5 bases and J by 5 bases, with 9 bases between. CDR1 is DFQATT, CDR2 SNEGSKA, per germline (reference sequence). CDR3 length: 11 residues. CDR3 nucleotides: TGCAGTGCTTCAGGGGTGGAGACCCAGTACTTC. Protein: CSASGVETQYF.

The V gene is TRBV11-2, the J gene TRBJ1-5; TRBD1 matches at 9 bases. V shed 1 base and J 4 bases; nucleotides not matched to a gene: 5. Germline values: CDR1 SGHAT, CDR2 FQNNGV. This CDR3 is built from 16 residues. The CDR3 is CASSLGIGTGNQPQHF. CDR3 bases: TGTGCCAGCAGCTTAGGAATCGGGACAGGGAATCAGCCCCAGCATTTT.

This clone was counted only a few times. This sequence joins TRBV9 and TRBJ2-2, with D uncertain. Trimming removed 4 bases from V and 3 bases from J, with 7 bases in between. CDR3 size: 13 residues. The germline V gene encodes CDR1 SGDLS and CDR2 YYNGEE. The CDR3: CASSRRYTGELFF. The CDR3 DNA reads TGTGCCAGCAGCAGACGATACACCGGGGAGCTGTTTTTT. Full variable domain (rest looked up from reference TRBV9 and TRBJ2-2): DSGVTQTPKHLITATGQRVTLRCSPRSGDLSVYWYQQSLDQGLQFLIQYYNGEERAKGNILERFSAQQFPDLHSELNLSSLELGDSALYFCASSRRYTGELFFGEGSRLTVL.

This chain links TRBV29-1 with TRBJ1-4, with no clear D. Trimming removed 0 bases from V and 4 bases from J, with 12 bases in between. There are 15 residues in the CDR3. Germline values: CDR1 SQVTM, CDR2 ANQGSEA. The CDR3, as DNA: TGCAGCGTTGAAGATCTGGGCAGGAGTAATGAAAAACTGTTTTTT. Protein: CSVEDLGRSNEKLFF.

V and J are TRBV13 and TRBJ1-1; TRBD1 is a possible D gene (5 bases). Germline values: CDR1 PRHDT, CDR2 FYEKMQ (reference sequence). The V end lost 5 bases, the J end lost 4 bases, and 17 bases lay between the germline ends. The CDR3 consists of 15 residues. The CDR3 sequence is CASSTRDEWITEAFF. In DNA form, the CDR3 reads TGTGCCAGCAGCACGAGGGACGAATGGATCACTGAAGCTTTCTTT. Full variable domain (outside the CDR3, taken from reference TRBV13 and TRBJ1-1): AAGVIQSPRHLIKEKRETATLKCYPIPRHDTVYWYQQGPGQDPQFLISFYEKMQSDKGSIPDRFSAQQFSDYHSELNMSSLELGDSALYFCASSTRDEWITEAFFGQGTRLTVV.

The rearrangement links TRBV19 to TRBJ2-7; 9 bases are shared with TRBD1. Germline CDR1 and CDR2: LNHDA and SQIVND (reference sequence). The J segment lost 6 bases and the V segment lost 9 bases, leaving 21 bases of the junction unmatched. The CDR3 contains 17 residues. The CDR3 region is CASPDSPYRGQVIEQYF. DNA of the CDR3: TGTGCCAGCCCTGATTCCCCTTACAGGGGGCAAGTAATCGAGCAGTACTTC.

The rearrangement joins TRBV2 to TRBJ2-7, with TRBD1 matching 9 bases. Germline V gene sequence: CDR1 SNHLY, CDR2 FYNNEI. The CDR3 spans 15 residues. Trimming took 0 bases from V and 6 from J; bases not matched to a gene: 6. In nucleotides, the CDR3 is TGTGCCAGCAGTGAAGCACAGGACAGGGGCCCCGAGCAGTACTTC. Encoded protein: CASSEAQDRGPEQYF.

The CDR3 region is CASSLWQGAHYGYTF. CDR3 DNA sequence: TGTGCCAGCAGCTTGTGGCAGGGAGCTCACTATGGCTACACCTTC. The chain uses TRBV13 and TRBJ1-2; D is perhaps TRBD1 (5 bases). The CDR3 runs to 15 residues. Deletions cut 3 bases from V and 3 bases from J, with 14 bases between. Germline V gene data show CDR1 as PRHDT and CDR2 as FYEKMQ (reference sequence).

This clone was seen just once. The rearrangement uses TRBV5-1 and TRBJ2-1; TRBD2 might be the D (6 bases). Per the germline V gene, CDR1 is SGHRS and CDR2 is YFSETQ. The CDR3 sequence is 17 residues long. Trimming pared 1 base from V and 5 bases from J, leaving 19 bases between. The CDR3 DNA reads as TGCGCCAGCAGCTTGCGGCGATTCTCGGAGGGGAACAATGAGCAGTTCTTC. As protein: CASSLRRFSEGNNEQFF.

In its sample, this clone was seen a few times. This sample includes further DNA sequences coding for the same CDR3. J is TRBJ2-7 and V is TRBV25-1; tentative D call: TRBD1 (5 bases). CDR1 is MGHDK, CDR2 SYGVNS, per germline. Trimming cost V 6 bases and J 4 bases, with 7 bases left between them. CDR3 size: 11 residues. The CDR3 bases are TGTGCCAGCAGCGACAGTTACGAGCAGTACTTC. It yields the protein CASSDSYEQYF.

V and J are TRBV29-1 and TRBJ2-7, with D maybe TRBD2 (6 bases). Germline CDR1 and CDR2: SQVTM and ANQGSEA. This CDR3 contains 10 residues. Trimming took 4 bases from V and 9 from J, leaving 10 bases between them. The DNA for the CDR3 is TGCAGCGTTGCCGGGAGCCGGCAGTACTTC. Its protein is CSVAGSRQYF.

The gene calls are TRBV19 and TRBJ1-5; a weak D match, TRBD1 (6 bases). Trimming took 3 bases from V and 4 from J, leaving 10 bases between them. CDR3 length: 14 amino acids. From germline, CDR1 is LNHDA and CDR2 SQIVND (reference sequence). The chain's CDR3 is CASSIRTANQPQHF. DNA of the CDR3: TGTGCCAGTAGTATTAGGACAGCAAATCAGCCCCAGCATTTT.

V is TRBV7-9 and J is TRBJ2-2; 10 positions match TRBD2. This CDR3 comprises 15 residues. J lost 4 bases, V lost 3 bases, and 2 bases had no gene match. The germline V gene has CDR1 SEHNR and CDR2 FQNEAQ (reference sequence). Written as DNA, the CDR3 is TGTGCCAGCAGCTTTCAGCGGGAGGGCACCGGGGAGCTGTTTTTT. Its translation is CASSFQREGTGELFF.

This rearrangement joins TRBV7-6 to TRBJ2-5; D is unclear. The CDR3 sequence is 13 residues long. Deletions cut 1 base from V and 5 bases from J, with 8 bases between. Germline CDR1 is SGHVS and CDR2 is FNYEAQ. CDR3 residues: CASSLGWSETQYF. The DNA for the CDR3 is TGTGCCAGCAGCTTAGGATGGTCGGAGACCCAGTACTTC.

The chain is built from TRBV2 and TRBJ2-7; 8 positions match TRBD2. The ends lost 4 bases at V and 3 bases at J; junction bases unmatched: 5. Germline-derived CDR1 and CDR2 are SNHLY and FYNNEI. This CDR3 spans 14 amino acids. CDR3 amino acids: CASSVGGLGYEQYF. The DNA of the CDR3 is TGTGCCAGCAGTGTCGGGGGACTAGGCTACGAGCAGTACTTC.

This clone showed up many times. The rearrangement uses TRBV6-1 and TRBJ1-3; D gene unclear. This CDR3 has 14 residues. V lost 3 bases and J lost 4, with 10 bases in between. The germline gives CDR1 MNHNS, CDR2 SASEGT. CDR3 DNA sequence: TGTGCCAGCAGTGATATCCAGTCAGGAAACACCATATATTTT. It codes for CASSDIQSGNTIYF.

This clone was recorded a few times. The chain has TRBV7-3 and TRBJ2-1; perhaps TRBD2 as D (7 bases). V was clipped by 5 bases and J by 3 bases, with 14 bases between them. The CDR3 contains 15 residues. Germline CDR1 SGHTA, CDR2 FQGTGA. The CDR3 is CASSPRGGFYNEQFF. The DNA for the CDR3 is TGTGCCAGCAGCCCTAGGGGGGGCTTCTACAATGAGCAGTTCTTC.

V is TRBV6-5 and J is TRBJ2-7, with 8 bases identical to TRBD2. The V gene end was trimmed by 7 bases and the J gene end by 3 bases; junction bases not matched to a gene: 8. The germline CDR1 and CDR2 sequences are MNHEY and SVGAGI. The CDR3 is 14 amino acids. CDR3 DNA sequence: TGTGCCAGCACCCAGGGACTAGTAGTCTACGAGCAGTACTTC. Amino acids: CASTQGLVVYEQYF.

V gene TRBV10-2 combines with J gene TRBJ2-5; 12 nucleotides align to TRBD2. Germline V lookup: CDR1 WSHSY, CDR2 SAAADI. J lost 6 bases, V lost 6 bases, and 5 bases had no gene match. This CDR3 comprises 14 residues. CDR3 DNA sequence: TGCGCCAGCAGACGACTAGCGGGGGCGAAGACCCAGTACTTC. It is translated as CASRRLAGAKTQYF.

The chain recombines TRBV27 with TRBJ1-6, with D uncertain. V lost 8 bases to trimming and J lost 0 bases, with 20 bases between them. CDR1 and CDR2 from the germline V gene are MNHEY and SMNVEV (reference sequence). The CDR3 runs 18 residues. Written as DNA, the CDR3 is TGTGCCAGCTCATTTTCCCGGCGTATCGGCTCCTATAATTCACCCCTCCACTTT. Translated: CASSFSRRIGSYNSPLHF.

This chain joins TRBV5-1 and TRBJ2-7, with D maybe TRBD1 (5 bases). This CDR3 contains 17 residues. Trimming cost V 0 bases and J 4 bases, with 20 bases left between them. Germline CDR1 and CDR2: SGHRS and YFSETQ. Here the CDR3 reads CASSLDRLLGRMYEQYF. The CDR3 bases are TGCGCCAGCAGCTTGGACAGGCTACTCGGTAGAATGTACGAGCAGTACTTC.

V is TRBV5-6 and J is TRBJ2-7; D is undetermined. Germline loops: CDR1 SGHDT, CDR2 YYEEEE. This CDR3 is 11 amino acids long. V lost 5 bases and J lost 2, with 5 bases in between. The CDR3 DNA follows: TGTGCCAGCAGTTGGGCCTACGAGCAGTACTTC. Translation: CASSWAYEQYF.

This sequence joins TRBV20-1 and TRBJ1-6, with D maybe TRBD1 (6 bases). The V end lost 6 bases, the J end lost 16 bases, and 16 bases lay between the germline ends. Germline V gene lookup returns CDR1 DFQATT and CDR2 SNEGSKA (reference sequence). The CDR3 loop spans 11 amino acids. CDR3 region: CSADAGTHLHF. The DNA of the CDR3 is TGCAGTGCAGACGCCGGGACACATCTCCACTTT.

Turning to this clone: This same CDR3 is encoded by further DNA sequences in the sample. This rearrangement joins TRBV29-1 to TRBJ2-7; 11 nucleotides match TRBD1. This CDR3 has 12 residues. The trim removed 7 bases at V and 3 bases at J, leaving 2 bases unmatched. Per the germline V gene, CDR1 is SQVTM and CDR2 is ANQGSEA. The CDR3 protein is CSGGTGGYEQYF. The CDR3 nucleotides are TGCAGCGGCGGGACAGGGGGCTACGAGCAGTACTTC.